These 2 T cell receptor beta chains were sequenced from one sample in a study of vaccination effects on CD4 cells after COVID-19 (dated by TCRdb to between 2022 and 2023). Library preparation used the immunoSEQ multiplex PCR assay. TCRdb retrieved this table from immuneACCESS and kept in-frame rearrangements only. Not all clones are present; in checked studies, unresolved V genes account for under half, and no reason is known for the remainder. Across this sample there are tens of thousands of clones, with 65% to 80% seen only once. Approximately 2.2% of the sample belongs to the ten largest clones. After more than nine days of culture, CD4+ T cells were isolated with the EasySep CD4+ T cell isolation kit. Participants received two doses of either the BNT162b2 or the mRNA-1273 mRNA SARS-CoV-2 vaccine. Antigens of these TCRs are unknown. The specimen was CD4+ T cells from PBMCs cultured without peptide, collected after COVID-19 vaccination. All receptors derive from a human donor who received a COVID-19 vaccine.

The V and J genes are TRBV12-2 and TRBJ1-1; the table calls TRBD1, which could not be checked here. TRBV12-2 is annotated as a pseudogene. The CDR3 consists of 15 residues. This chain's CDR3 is CASRFPGLVSTEAFF. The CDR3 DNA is TGTGCAAGTCGCTTCCCAGGGTTGGTAAGCACTGAAGCTTTCTTT.

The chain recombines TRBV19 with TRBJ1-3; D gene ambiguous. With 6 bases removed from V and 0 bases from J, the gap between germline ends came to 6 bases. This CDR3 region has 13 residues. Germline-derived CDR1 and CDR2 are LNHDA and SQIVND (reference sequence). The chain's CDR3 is CASRPDSGNTIYF. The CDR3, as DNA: TGTGCCAGTAGGCCCGACTCTGGAAACACCATATATTTT.